This is a list of T cell receptor beta chains from one sample in a study of T cell responses to AZD1222 COVID-19 vaccine. Measured with immunoSEQ multiplex PCR; TCRdb has only the in-frame clones, and not every one. The table lists some 140,000 clones, more than 75% of them singletons. The sequencing used peripheral blood, collected on day 0 of AZD1222 vaccination. These receptors originate from an adult in good health. Each CDR3 is given with its conserved first and last residue. Fields, in order: J gene, D gene, clone size, V gene, CDR3 protein, CDR3 DNA. A D gene is named only where the DNA matches it firmly. The size of a clone is reported for some rows only, either as once, few or many, or as a class for expanded clones.

TRBJ1-2 | TRBD1 | - | TRBV2 | CASSEGPLNRGFSYGYTF | TGTGCCAGCAGTGAAGGGCCCCTAAACAGGGGTTTTTCTTATGGCTACACCTTC
TRBJ1-2 | - | - | TRBV5-6 | CASSLNNYYGYTF | TGTGCCAGCAGCTTGAACAACTACTATGGCTACACCTTC
TRBJ1-5 | - | - | TRBV27 | CASSLGSNQPQHF | TGTGCCAGCAGTTTGGGTAGCAATCAGCCCCAGCATTTT
TRBJ1-3 | - | - | TRBV5-4 | CASSPGRNSGNTIYF | TGTGCCAGCAGCCCCGGGCGCAACTCTGGAAACACCATATATTTT
TRBJ1-3 | - | - | TRBV3-1/TRBV3-2 | CASSQSRQPESRSGNTIYF | TGTGCCAGCAGCCAAAGTCGACAGCCCGAGAGTCGCTCTGGAAACACCATATATTTT
TRBJ1-6 | - | few | TRBV5-4 | CASSRRSYNSPLHF | TGTGCCAGCAGTAGGAGGTCCTATAATTCACCCCTCCACTTT
TRBJ1-1 | TRBD1 | - | TRBV27 | CASSIRTGFNTEAFF | TGTGCCAGCAGCATTAGGACAGGCTTTAACACTGAAGCTTTCTTT
TRBJ2-1 | - | - | TRBV27 | CASSFEGTYNEQFF | TGTGCCAGCAGTTTCGAGGGAACCTACAATGAGCAGTTCTTC
TRBJ2-5 | - | - | TRBV5-1 | CASSSGQETQYF | TGCGCCAGCAGTTCGGGCCAAGAGACCCAGTACTTC
TRBJ1-2 | - | - | TRBV19 | CASSIRTGPHSYTF | TGTGCCAGTAGTATTCGAACAGGACCTCACAGCTACACCTTC
TRBJ1-5 | TRBD1 | - | TRBV7-6 | CASSSQGAHGNQPQHF | TGTGCCAGCAGCTCACAGGGGGCCCATGGCAATCAGCCCCAGCATTTT
TRBJ1-1 | TRBD1 | - | TRBV12-3/TRBV12-4 | CASNRGNTEAFF | TGTGCCAGTAACAGGGGGAACACTGAAGCTTTCTTT
TRBJ2-2 | TRBD1 | - | TRBV7-3 | CASSFNRGTGELFF | TGTGCCAGCAGTTTTAACAGGGGCACCGGGGAGCTGTTTTTT
TRBJ1-2 | - | - | TRBV27 | CASSFAGAHNYGYTF | TGTGCCAGCAGTTTTGCAGGGGCACATAACTATGGCTACACCTTC
TRBJ2-3 | - | few | TRBV28 | CASSLIISDTQYF | TGTGCCAGCAGTCTCATTATATCAGATACGCAGTATTTT
TRBJ2-3 | TRBD1 | - | TRBV5-4 | CASSSDRGRDTQYF | TGTGCCAGCAGCTCTGACAGGGGGCGAGATACGCAGTATTTT
TRBJ2-3 | TRBD2 | - | TRBV27 | CASTSLAATDTQYF | TGTGCCAGCACTTCACTAGCGGCCACAGATACGCAGTATTTT
TRBJ2-4 | TRBD1 | - | TRBV7-6 | CASSLRTGQGKNIQYF | TGTGCCAGCAGCTTAAGAACGGGACAGGGCAAAAACATTCAGTACTTC
TRBJ2-1 | TRBD2 | - | TRBV5-1 | CASRIRLAGAINEQFF | TGCGCCAGCAGGATACGACTAGCGGGGGCTATCAATGAGCAGTTCTTC
TRBJ1-4 | TRBD1 | - | TRBV27 | CASSITGTANEKLFF | TGTGCCAGCAGTATCACCGGGACAGCGAATGAAAAACTGTTTTTT
TRBJ1-5 | - | - | TRBV29-1 | CSVAPQGANQPQHF | TGCAGCGTTGCCCCACAGGGAGCAAATCAGCCCCAGCATTTT
TRBJ1-5 | - | few | TRBV4-2 | CASSQEAGSGPQHF | TGTGCCAGCAGCCAAGAAGCTGGGAGTGGGCCCCAGCATTTT
TRBJ1-2 | - | - | TRBV27 | CASRSTGVYGYTF | TGTGCCAGCAGATCCACAGGCGTCTATGGCTACACCTTC
TRBJ2-7 | - | - | TRBV28 | CASSSLPSDSPPAGQYF | TGTGCCAGCAGTTCCCTCCCGTCGGACAGCCCGCCTGCAGGGCAGTACTTC
TRBJ1-1 | TRBD1 | - | TRBV14 | CASGTGSRTEAFF | TGTGCCAGCGGGACAGGAAGTCGGACTGAAGCTTTCTTT
TRBJ2-2 | TRBD1 | - | TRBV15 | CATSRDGGQGASGELFF | TGTGCCACCAGCAGAGATGGGGGACAGGGGGCCTCCGGGGAGCTGTTTTTT
TRBJ2-1 | - | - | TRBV19 | CAISIDQGGGSYNEQFF | TGTGCCATTAGTATAGATCAGGGGGGGGGCTCCTACAATGAGCAGTTCTTC
TRBJ1-2 | - | - | TRBV19 | CASSIDPDRFYGYTF | TGTGCCAGTAGTATAGACCCGGACCGATTCTATGGCTACACCTTC
TRBJ2-2 | - | - | TRBV5-4 | CASSYPGPVNTGELFF | TGTGCCAGCAGCTACCCGGGACCGGTGAACACCGGGGAGCTGTTTTTT
TRBJ2-1 | - | - | TRBV5-6 | CASSRDARNNEQFF | TGTGCCAGCAGCCGGGACGCCCGTAACAATGAGCAGTTCTTC
TRBJ1-1 | - | - | TRBV6-5 | CASSYSQGRNTEAFF | TGTGCCAGCAGTTACTCCCAGGGTCGGAACACTGAAGCTTTCTTT
TRBJ1-5 | TRBD1 | - | TRBV6-2/TRBV6-3 | CASSFLGQASNQPQHF | TGTGCCAGCAGTTTCTTGGGACAGGCCTCCAATCAGCCCCAGCATTTT
TRBJ2-1 | - | - | TRBV28 | CASSTDPRRSYNEQFF | TGTGCCAGCAGTACCGACCCGAGGCGCTCCTACAATGAGCAGTTCTTC
TRBJ1-2 | - | - | TRBV5-1 | CASSLGRGGYGYTF | TGCGCCAGCAGCTTGGGCCGGGGAGGATACGGCTACACCTTC
TRBJ2-6 | TRBD1 | few | TRBV5-6 | CASSLYRGSGANVLTF | TGTGCCAGCAGCTTGTACAGGGGCTCTGGGGCCAACGTCCTGACTTTC
TRBJ1-4 | - | - | TRBV15 | CATSRDYLGGLGTNEKLFF | TGTGCCACCAGCAGAGATTATTTGGGGGGGTTAGGAACTAATGAAAAACTGTTTTTT
TRBJ1-5 | - | - | TRBV28 | CASSLAGVAQPQHF | TGTGCCAGCAGTTTAGCGGGGGTAGCTCAGCCCCAGCATTTT
TRBJ1-6 | - | - | TRBV6-5 | CASSRDNSPLHF | TGTGCCAGCAGCCGAGATAATTCACCCCTCCACTTT
TRBJ1-5 | - | few | TRBV28 | CASSSPGSNQPQHF | TGTGCCAGCAGTTCCCCAGGGAGCAATCAGCCCCAGCATTTT
TRBJ2-2 | TRBD1 | - | TRBV5-4 | CASSTGANTGELFF | TGTGCCAGCAGCACAGGGGCGAACACCGGGGAGCTGTTTTTT
TRBJ2-3 | - | - | TRBV14 | CASSQDRFSTDTQYF | TGTGCCAGCAGCCAAGACAGATTTAGCACAGATACGCAGTATTTT
TRBJ1-4 | TRBD1 | - | TRBV12-3/TRBV12-4 | CASSFRQGEKLFF | TGTGCCAGCAGTTTTAGACAGGGTGAAAAACTGTTTTTT
TRBJ2-1 | - | - | TRBV10-3 | CAISYGTEQFF | TGTGCCATCAGTTACGGGACAGAGCAGTTCTTC
TRBJ1-4 | TRBD1 | - | TRBV28 | CASRTGWGKPLGKLFF | TGTGCCAGCAGGACAGGGTGGGGTAAACCGCTAGGAAAACTGTTTTTT
TRBJ2-1 | - | - | TRBV5-1 | CASSTPGSYNEQFF | TGCGCCAGCAGCACTCCAGGGTCCTACAATGAGCAGTTCTTC
TRBJ2-3 | TRBD2 | once | TRBV5-1 | CASSPGLAGRTDTQYF | TGCGCCAGCAGCCCAGGACTAGCGGGGCGAACAGATACGCAGTATTTT
TRBJ1-1 | - | - | TRBV6-2/TRBV6-3 | CASSGWGGTGTEAFF | TGTGCCAGCAGTGGGTGGGGGGGGACCGGAACTGAAGCTTTCTTT
TRBJ1-2 | - | - | TRBV19 | CACRRTDPNYGYTF | TGTGCCTGCAGGAGGACAGATCCTAACTATGGCTACACCTTC
TRBJ2-3 | - | - | TRBV5-1 | CASSLRGTTEFPDTQYF | TGCGCCAGCAGCTTGAGGGGGACTACAGAATTTCCAGATACGCAGTATTTT
TRBJ1-5 | - | - | TRBV3-1/TRBV3-2 | CASSQEAGNQPQHF | TGTGCCAGCAGCCAAGAAGCGGGAAACCAGCCCCAGCATTTT
TRBJ1-2 | - | - | TRBV5-1 | CASSLVTAANYGYTF | TGCGCCAGCAGCTTGGTTACAGCAGCTAACTATGGCTACACCTTC
TRBJ1-1 | - | - | TRBV28 | CASSLPTGLQGRTEAFF | TGTGCCAGCAGTTTACCTACCGGGTTGCAGGGACGGACTGAAGCTTTCTTT
TRBJ2-1 | - | once | TRBV27 | CASSLEHNPNNEQFF | TGTGCCAGCAGTTTGGAACACAACCCTAACAATGAGCAGTTCTTC
TRBJ1-1 | - | - | TRBV27 | CASSPPPGGTEAFF | TGTGCCAGCAGCCCTCCGCCGGGGGGCACTGAAGCTTTCTTT
TRBJ1-1 | TRBD1 | - | TRBV18 | CASSPYRGENTEAFF | TGTGCCAGCTCACCATACAGGGGGGAGAACACTGAAGCTTTCTTT